This T cell receptor (beta chain) stems from a study of blood T cell repertoires in COVID-19. Study in general: Samples representing acute and convalescent COVID-19 were sourced from the United States, Italy and Spain. PBMCs, B-cell-depleted T cells, or T cells were the source of the cDNA or gDNA that made up the material.

This CDR3 has 15 residues. V was pared by 5 bases and J by 0 bases, with 11 bases between. The V gene's germline CDR1 is MNHEY and CDR2 SVGAGI. Assay: immunoSEQ multiplex PCR; the TCRdb copy retains only in-frame clones and omits some. The table has 26,000 or so clones, approximately 64% seen once. The clonotype originates from a man aged 60 to 75 with active or convalescent COVID-19. This sequence joins TRBV6-5 and TRBJ1-3, with D tentatively TRBD1 (6 bases). Sequencing was carried out using peripheral blood. CDR3 sequence (DNA): TGTGCCAGCAGTCCATCAGGGGCCTCTGGAAACACCATATATTTT. Its protein is CASSPSGASGNTIYF.